This T cell receptor beta chain appears in the sequencing data of a study of cytotoxic CD8 clonotypes in ibrutinib-treated CLL. Measured with immunoSEQ multiplex PCR; TCRdb has only the in-frame clones, and not every one. This sample has fewer than 70,000 clones, with about three quarters found just once. The sequence was collected from a human donor with chronic lymphocytic leukemia. Material: PBMCs, obtained after 12 months of ibrutinib treatment.

CDR3 in amino acids: CASGGAGETQYF. CDR3 nucleotides: TGTGCCAGCGGGGGGGCAGGAGAGACCCAGTACTTC. The chain joins TRBV6-4 to TRBJ2-5, with a possible D match to TRBD2 (7 bases). Trimming cost V 8 bases and J 4 bases, with 11 bases left between them. This CDR3 comprises 12 residues. The germline CDR1 and CDR2 sequences are MRHNA and SNTAGT.